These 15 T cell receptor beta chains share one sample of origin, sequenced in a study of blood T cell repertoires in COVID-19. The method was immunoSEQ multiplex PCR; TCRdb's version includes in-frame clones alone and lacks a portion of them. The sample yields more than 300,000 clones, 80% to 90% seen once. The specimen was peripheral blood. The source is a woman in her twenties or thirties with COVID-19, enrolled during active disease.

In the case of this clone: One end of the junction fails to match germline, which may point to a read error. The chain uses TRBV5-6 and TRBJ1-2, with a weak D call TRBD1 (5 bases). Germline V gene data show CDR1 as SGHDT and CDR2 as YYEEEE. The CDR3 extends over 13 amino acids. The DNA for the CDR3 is TGTGCCAGCAACTTGAGGGGTCGCAAAGGCTACACCTTC. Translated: CASNLRGRKGYTF.

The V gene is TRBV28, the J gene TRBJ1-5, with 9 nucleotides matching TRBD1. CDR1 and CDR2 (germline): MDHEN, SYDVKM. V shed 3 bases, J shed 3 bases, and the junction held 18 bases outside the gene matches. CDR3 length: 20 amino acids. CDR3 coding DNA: TGTGCCAGCAGTTTCCGCTCCGGGACAGGGCCCCCTTATGCCAATCAGCCCCAGCATTTT. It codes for CASSFRSGTGPPYANQPQHF.

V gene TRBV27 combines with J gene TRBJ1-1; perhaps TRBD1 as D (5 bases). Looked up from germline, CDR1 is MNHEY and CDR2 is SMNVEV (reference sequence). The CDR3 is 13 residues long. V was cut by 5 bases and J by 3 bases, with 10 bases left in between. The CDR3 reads CASSGAGHTEAFF. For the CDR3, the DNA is TGTGCCAGCAGTGGGGCGGGGCACACTGAAGCTTTCTTT.

The DNA for the CDR3 is TGTGCCAGCAGTACAGGTGGAGAGACCCAGTACTTC. Translating gives CASSTGGETQYF. The chain joins TRBV2 to TRBJ2-5, with a tentative D call TRBD1 (5 bases). The CDR3 is made up of 12 amino acids. Germline V gene sequence: CDR1 SNHLY, CDR2 FYNNEI. Trimming took off 5 bases at V and 4 bases at J, with 8 bases between the two ends.

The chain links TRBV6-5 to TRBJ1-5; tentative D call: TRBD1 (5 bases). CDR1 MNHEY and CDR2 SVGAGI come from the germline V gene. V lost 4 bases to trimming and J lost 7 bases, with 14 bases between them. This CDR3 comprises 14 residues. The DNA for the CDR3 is TGTGCCAGCAGTTTGGGGCAGTTCCTACAGCCCCAGCATTTT. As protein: CASSLGQFLQPQHF.

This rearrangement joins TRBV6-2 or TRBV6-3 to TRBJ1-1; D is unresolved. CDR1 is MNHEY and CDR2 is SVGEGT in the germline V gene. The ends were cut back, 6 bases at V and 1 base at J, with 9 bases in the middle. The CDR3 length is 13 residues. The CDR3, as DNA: TGTGCCAGCAGCCTCTGGAGGAACACTGAAGCTTTCTTT. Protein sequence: CASSLWRNTEAFF.

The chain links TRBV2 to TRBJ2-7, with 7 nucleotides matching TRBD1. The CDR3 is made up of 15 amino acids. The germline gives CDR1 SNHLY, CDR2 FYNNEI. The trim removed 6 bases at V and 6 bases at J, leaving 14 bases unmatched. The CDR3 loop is CASRGTGTALAEQYF. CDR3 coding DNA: TGTGCCAGCAGGGGGACGGGGACAGCTTTAGCCGAGCAGTACTTC. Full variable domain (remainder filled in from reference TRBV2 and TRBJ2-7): EPEVTQTPSHQVTQMGQEVILRCVPISNHLYFYWYRQILGQKVEFLVSFYNNEISEKSEIFDDQFSVERPDGSNFTLKIRSTKLEDSAMYFCASRGTGTALAEQYFGPGTRLTVT.

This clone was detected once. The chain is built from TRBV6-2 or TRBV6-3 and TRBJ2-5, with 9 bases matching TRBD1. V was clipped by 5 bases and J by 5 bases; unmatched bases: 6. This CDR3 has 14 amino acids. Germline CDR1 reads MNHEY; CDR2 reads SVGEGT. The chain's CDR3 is CASSRGTGMETQYF. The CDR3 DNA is TGTGCCAGCAGTCGTGGGACAGGGATGGAGACCCAGTACTTC.

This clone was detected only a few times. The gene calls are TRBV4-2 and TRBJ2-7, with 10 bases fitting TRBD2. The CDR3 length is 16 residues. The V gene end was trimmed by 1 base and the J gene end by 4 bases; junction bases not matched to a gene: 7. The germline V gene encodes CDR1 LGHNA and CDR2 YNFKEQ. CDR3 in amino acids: CASSQAAAGGNYEQYF. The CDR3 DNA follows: TGTGCCAGCAGCCAAGCTGCAGCGGGAGGGAATTACGAGCAGTACTTC.

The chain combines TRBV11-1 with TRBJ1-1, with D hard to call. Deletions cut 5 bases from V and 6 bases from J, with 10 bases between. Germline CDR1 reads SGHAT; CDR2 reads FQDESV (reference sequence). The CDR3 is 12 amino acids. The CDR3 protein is CASSLPGAEAFF. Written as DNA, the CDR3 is TGTGCCAGCAGCCTACCTGGAGCTGAAGCTTTCTTT.

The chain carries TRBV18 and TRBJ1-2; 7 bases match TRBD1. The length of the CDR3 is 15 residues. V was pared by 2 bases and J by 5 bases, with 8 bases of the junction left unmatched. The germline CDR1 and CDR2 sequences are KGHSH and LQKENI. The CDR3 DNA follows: TGTGCCAGCTCACCAATTAGGGGGACAGAATATGGCTACACCTTC. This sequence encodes CASSPIRGTEYGYTF.

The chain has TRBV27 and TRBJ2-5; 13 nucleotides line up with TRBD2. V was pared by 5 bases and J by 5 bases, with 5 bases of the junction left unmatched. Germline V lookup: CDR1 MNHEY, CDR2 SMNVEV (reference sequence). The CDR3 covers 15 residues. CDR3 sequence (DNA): TGTGCCAGCAGTCCCGGGACTAGCGGGAAGGAGACCCAGTACTTC. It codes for CASSPGTSGKETQYF.

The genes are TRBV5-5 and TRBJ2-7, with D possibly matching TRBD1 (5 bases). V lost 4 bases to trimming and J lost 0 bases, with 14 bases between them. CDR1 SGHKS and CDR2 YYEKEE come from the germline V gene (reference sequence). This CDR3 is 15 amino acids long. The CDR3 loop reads CASSQDTFSSYEQYF. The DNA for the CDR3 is TGTGCCAGCAGCCAGGACACCTTTTCCTCCTACGAGCAGTACTTC.

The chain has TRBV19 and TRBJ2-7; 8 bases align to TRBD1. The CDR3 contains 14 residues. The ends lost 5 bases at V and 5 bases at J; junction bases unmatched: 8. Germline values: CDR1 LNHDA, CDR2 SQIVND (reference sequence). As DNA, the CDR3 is TGTGCCAGTAGTTTAGGACAGGGTCAAGACGAGCAGTACTTC. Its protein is CASSLGQGQDEQYF. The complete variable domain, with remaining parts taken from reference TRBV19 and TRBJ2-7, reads DGGITQSPKYLFRKEGQNVTLSCEQNLNHDAMYWYRQDPGQGLRLIYYSQIVNDFQKGDIAEGYSVSREKKESFPLTVTSAQKNPTAFYLCASSLGQGQDEQYFGPGTRLTVT.

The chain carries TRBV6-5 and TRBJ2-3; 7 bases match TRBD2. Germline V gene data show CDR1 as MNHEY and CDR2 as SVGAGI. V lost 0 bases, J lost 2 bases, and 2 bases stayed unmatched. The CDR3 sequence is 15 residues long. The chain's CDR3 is CASSYSGGTTDTQYF. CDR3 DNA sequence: TGTGCCAGCAGTTACTCGGGGGGGACCACAGATACGCAGTATTTT.